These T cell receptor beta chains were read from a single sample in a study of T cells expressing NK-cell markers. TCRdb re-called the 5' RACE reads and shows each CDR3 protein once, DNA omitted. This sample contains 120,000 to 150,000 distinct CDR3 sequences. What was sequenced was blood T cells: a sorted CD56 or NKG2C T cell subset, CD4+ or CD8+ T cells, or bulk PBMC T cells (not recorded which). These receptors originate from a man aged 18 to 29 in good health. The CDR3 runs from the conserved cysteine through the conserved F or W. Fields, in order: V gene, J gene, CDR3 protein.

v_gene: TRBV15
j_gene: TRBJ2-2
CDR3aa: CATSVEGDGTGELFF

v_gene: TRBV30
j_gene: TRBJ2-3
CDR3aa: CAKADTDTQYF

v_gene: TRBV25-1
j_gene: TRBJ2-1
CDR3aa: CASVAGGLDNEQFF

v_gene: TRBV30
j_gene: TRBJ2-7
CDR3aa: CAWSDPLRESYEQYF

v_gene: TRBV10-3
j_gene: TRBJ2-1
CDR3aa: CAINPGTGGYNEQFF

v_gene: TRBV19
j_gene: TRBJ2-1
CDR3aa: CASSIGGGPDEQFF

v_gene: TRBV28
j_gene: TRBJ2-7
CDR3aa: CASSLAGFPYEQYF

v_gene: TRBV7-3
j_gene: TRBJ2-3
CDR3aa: CASSQGQGDTDTQYF

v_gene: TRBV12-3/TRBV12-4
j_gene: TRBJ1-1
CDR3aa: CASLGTGIIAEAFF

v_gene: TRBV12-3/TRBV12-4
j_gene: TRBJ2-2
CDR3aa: CASSPQGRANTGELFF